The 3 T cell receptor beta chains reported below all come from one sample, sequenced in a study of T cell changes during pregnancy in multiple sclerosis. Profiled with immunoSEQ multiplex PCR; TCRdb holds only in-frame clones, not every one. The sample comprises 35,000 to 55,000 clones, around 92% of which are singletons, and approximately 1.2% rests with the top ten. Sequencing was performed on peripheral blood. The receptors shown here come from a female donor with multiple sclerosis, enrolled in a pregnancy study.

The rearrangement links TRBV11-1 to TRBJ2-5; 11 nucleotides align to TRBD2. V trimming: 1 base; J trimming: 0 bases; junction bases outside the gene matches: 1. The germline gives CDR1 SGHAT, CDR2 FQDESV (reference sequence). There are 16 residues in the CDR3. The CDR3 bases are TGTGCCAGCAGCTTAGGGACTAGCGGGTACCAAGAGACCCAGTACTTC. It is translated as CASSLGTSGYQETQYF.

The CDR3 nucleotides are TGTGCCAGCAGTTACGGGGGTGTCGACAATCAGCCCCAGCATTTT. It translates to CASSYGGVDNQPQHF. The J gene is TRBJ1-5, the V gene TRBV6-5; maybe TRBD1 (5 bases). Trimming took 2 bases from V and 3 from J, leaving 11 bases between them. Germline V gene data show CDR1 as MNHEY and CDR2 as SVGAGI. This CDR3 comprises 15 residues.

The CDR3 protein is CASSLPSAGRYEQYF. The CDR3 DNA follows: TGTGCCAGCAGCTTACCCTCGGCGGGACGGTACGAGCAGTACTTC. The chain combines TRBV28 with TRBJ2-7, with D perhaps TRBD2 (6 bases). Trimming took 6 bases from V and 4 from J, leaving 19 bases between them. The CDR3 has 15 residues. CDR1 is MDHEN, CDR2 SYDVKM, per germline.